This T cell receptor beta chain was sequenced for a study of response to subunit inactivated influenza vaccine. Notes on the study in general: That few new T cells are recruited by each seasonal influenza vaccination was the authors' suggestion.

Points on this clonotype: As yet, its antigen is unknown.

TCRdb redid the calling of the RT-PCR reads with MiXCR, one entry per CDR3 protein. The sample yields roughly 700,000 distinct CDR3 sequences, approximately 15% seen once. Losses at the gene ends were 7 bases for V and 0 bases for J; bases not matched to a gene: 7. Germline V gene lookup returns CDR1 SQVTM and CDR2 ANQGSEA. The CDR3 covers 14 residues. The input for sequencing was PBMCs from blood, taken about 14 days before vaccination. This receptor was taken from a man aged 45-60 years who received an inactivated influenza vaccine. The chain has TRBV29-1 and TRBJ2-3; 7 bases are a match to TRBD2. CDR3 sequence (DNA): TGCAGCGGGGGAGCGGGGATTAGCACAGATACGCAGTATTTT. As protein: CSGGAGISTDTQYF.